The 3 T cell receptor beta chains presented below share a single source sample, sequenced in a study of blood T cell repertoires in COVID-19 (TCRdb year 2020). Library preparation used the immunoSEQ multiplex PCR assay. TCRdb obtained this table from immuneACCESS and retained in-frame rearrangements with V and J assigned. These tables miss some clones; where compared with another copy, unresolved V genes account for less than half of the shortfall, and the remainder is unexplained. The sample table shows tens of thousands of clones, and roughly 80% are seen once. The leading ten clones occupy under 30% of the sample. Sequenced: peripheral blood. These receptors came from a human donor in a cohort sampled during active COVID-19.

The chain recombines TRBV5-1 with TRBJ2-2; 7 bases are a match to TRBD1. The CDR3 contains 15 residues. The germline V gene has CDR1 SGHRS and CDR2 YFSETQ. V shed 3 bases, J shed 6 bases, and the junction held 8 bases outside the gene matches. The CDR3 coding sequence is TGCGCCAGCAGCTGGACAGGACGGAGCGCCGGGGAGCTGTTTTTT. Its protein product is CASSWTGRSAGELFF.

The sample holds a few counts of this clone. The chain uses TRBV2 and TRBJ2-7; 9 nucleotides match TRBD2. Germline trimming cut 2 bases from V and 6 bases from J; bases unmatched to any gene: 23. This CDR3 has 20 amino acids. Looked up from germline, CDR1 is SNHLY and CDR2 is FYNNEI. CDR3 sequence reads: CASSEMASSGNLGRSGEQYF. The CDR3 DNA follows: TGTGCCAGCAGTGAAATGGCGTCTAGCGGGAATCTCGGGCGGAGCGGCGAGCAGTACTTC.

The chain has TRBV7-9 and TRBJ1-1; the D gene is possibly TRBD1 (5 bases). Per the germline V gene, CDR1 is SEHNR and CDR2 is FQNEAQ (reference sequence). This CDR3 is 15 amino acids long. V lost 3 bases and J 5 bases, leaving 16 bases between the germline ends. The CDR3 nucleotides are TGTGCCAGCAGCTTTCAGGGTTTGTCCTTTACTGAAGCTTTCTTT. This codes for CASSFQGLSFTEAFF.